Listed here are 9 T cell receptor beta chains from one sample, sequenced in a study of beta chain features in type 1 diabetes. Overall study findings and caveats: Moderate yet significant TCRB CDR3 shortening was seen in Type 1 diabetes patients in all four CD4+ subsets.

Their antigens are not known. Isolated RNA was reverse transcribed in full, so expressed TCRB transcripts were sequenced. Profiled with immunoSEQ multiplex PCR; TCRdb holds only in-frame clones, not every one. There are about 650,000 clones in the sample; 9.5% to 15% occur only once, and more than 0.1% lies in the top ten. Material: naive CD4+ T cells from blood. Source of these receptors: a man in his thirties or forties with type 1 diabetes.

The chain couples TRBV6-5 to TRBJ2-4; D call uncertain. The V end was cut by 5 bases, the J end by 6 bases, with 11 bases between. The germline CDR1 and CDR2 sequences are MNHEY and SVGAGI. The CDR3 is 13 residues long. CDR3 DNA sequence: TGTGCCAGCAGTCCGAAGTGGGGAAACATTCAGTACTTC. It specifies CASSPKWGNIQYF.

Only a few counts were recorded for this clone. The CDR3 bases are TGTGCCTGGAGTGTAAGGCGGCCGACCAGCAATCAGCCCCAGCATTTT. Translating it yields CAWSVRRPTSNQPQHF. The chain couples TRBV30 to TRBJ1-5, with D unclear. CDR1 is GTSNPN, CDR2 SVGIG, per germline (reference sequence). The CDR3 length is 16 residues. V was clipped by 0 bases and J by 1 base, with 13 bases between them.

This clone has a handful of counts. This chain links TRBV29-1 with TRBJ2-2; D is perhaps TRBD2 (6 bases). The germline V gene encodes CDR1 SQVTM and CDR2 ANQGSEA. V lost 6 bases and J lost 0, with 20 bases in between. The CDR3 covers 17 residues. For the CDR3, the DNA is TGCAGCGTCGTCCCCCCTGGGATAGCGGCGAACACCGGGGAGCTGTTTTTT. Encoded protein: CSVVPPGIAANTGELFF.

The gene calls are TRBV19 and TRBJ1-2, with TRBD1 identical over 11 bases. V gave up 6 bases and J gave up 6 bases; unmatched junction bases: 3. The CDR3 is made up of 13 amino acids. CDR1 is LNHDA, CDR2 SQIVND, per germline (reference sequence). The CDR3 reads CASRPGQGDGYTF. The CDR3 nucleotides read TGTGCCAGTAGACCGGGACAGGGGGATGGCTACACCTTC.

This clone was counted only a few times. The CDR3 loop is CASSEFDYGYTF. The CDR3 DNA reads TGCGCCAGCAGTGAGTTTGACTATGGCTACACCTTC. This chain links TRBV10-2 with TRBJ1-2, with D uncertain. The V end lost 1 base, the J end lost 3 bases, and 3 bases lay between the germline ends. Germline CDR1 and CDR2: WSHSY and SAAADI. This CDR3 contains 12 residues.

The chain has TRBV5-6 and TRBJ2-1, with D perhaps matching TRBD2 (5 bases). The germline CDR1 and CDR2 sequences are SGHDT and YYEEEE. Trimming shortened V by 1 base and J by 6 bases, and 11 bases separated the two germline ends. There are 14 residues in the CDR3. The CDR3 here is CASSLLVAGNEQFF. For the CDR3, the DNA is TGTGCCAGCAGCTTGTTGGTGGCGGGCAATGAGCAGTTCTTC.

The chain links TRBV29-1 to TRBJ2-1, with TRBD1 matching 12 bases. Germline CDR1 and CDR2: SQVTM and ANQGSEA. The CDR3 runs 17 residues. V lost 5 bases and J lost 9; bases outside the gene matches: 17. The chain's CDR3 is CSVIMVTPGQGAGEQFF. In DNA form, the CDR3 reads TGCAGCGTTATCATGGTTACTCCGGGACAGGGGGCAGGTGAGCAGTTCTTC.

The chain recombines TRBV5-1 with TRBJ2-7, with 10 bases matching TRBD1. Germline-derived CDR1 and CDR2 are SGHRS and YFSETQ. This CDR3 contains 15 residues. Trimming cost V 3 bases and J 2 bases; bases outside gene matches: 5. The CDR3 bases are TGCGCCAGCAGCTATTCCGGGACAGGGGCCTACGAGCAGTACTTC. It encodes CASSYSGTGAYEQYF.

In its sample, this clone was seen a few times. The chain is built from TRBV9 and TRBJ2-7; weak D call: TRBD1 (7 bases). V was clipped by 4 bases and J by 5 bases, with 16 bases between them. This CDR3 has 14 residues. Germline V CDR1 and CDR2: SGDLS, YYNGEE. The CDR3, as DNA: TGTGCCAGCAGCACCGCAGGGGGGTGGGACGAGCAGTACTTC. Its translation is CASSTAGGWDEQYF.